Presented here are 28 T cell receptor beta chains from one specimen sequenced in a study of blood T cell repertoires in COVID-19. The data were produced by immunoSEQ multiplex PCR, yet TCRdb's version contains in-frame clones alone and is incomplete. There are some 100,000 clones in the sample; approximately 88% occur only once, and 3% to 4% lies in the top ten. Sequencing was performed on peripheral blood. These receptors all stem from a woman in her seventies with acute or convalescent COVID-19.

The gene calls are TRBV19 and TRBJ1-2, with 9 bases lining up with TRBD1. Trimming removed 7 bases from V and 0 bases from J; junction bases left unmatched: 9. The CDR3 is 16 amino acids. The V gene's germline CDR1 is LNHDA and CDR2 SQIVND (reference sequence). The CDR3 is CASTRDRAISNYGYTF. The CDR3 nucleotides are TGTGCCAGTACCAGGGACAGGGCGATTTCTAACTATGGCTACACCTTC.

A note on this clone: The sample contains more than one DNA sequence encoding this CDR3. CDR3 region: CATSDYGGYTDTQYF. DNA for the CDR3: TGTGCCACCAGTGATTATGGGGGCTACACAGATACGCAGTATTTT. The chain carries TRBV24-1 and TRBJ2-3; D may be TRBD1 (6 bases). V lost 2 bases, J lost 2 bases, and 10 bases lay in between. In germline, CDR1 is KGHDR, CDR2 SFDVKD. The CDR3 runs to 15 residues.

V gene TRBV20-1 combines with J gene TRBJ1-1; 7 nucleotides match TRBD1. The germline V gene has CDR1 DFQATT and CDR2 SNEGSKA (reference sequence). The CDR3 spans 11 residues. V was clipped by 0 bases and J by 10 bases; unmatched bases: 2. The CDR3 loop reads CSAREQGRAFF. The CDR3 DNA follows: TGCAGTGCTAGAGAACAGGGGAGAGCTTTCTTT.

This clone was observed a handful of times. The genes are TRBV5-1 and TRBJ1-2; 9 bases map to TRBD1. J lost 5 bases, V lost 4 bases, and 9 bases had no gene match. CDR3 size: 15 residues. Germline V gives CDR1 SGHRS, CDR2 YFSETQ. The CDR3: CASSNLQGAGYGYTF. The CDR3 nucleotides read TGCGCCAGCAGCAACCTACAGGGGGCAGGGTATGGCTACACCTTC.

The rearrangement links TRBV11-2 to TRBJ1-4, with no clear D. The CDR3 covers 19 residues. The ends were cut back, 1 base at V and 4 bases at J, with 22 bases in the middle. The germline CDR1 and CDR2 sequences are SGHAT and FQNNGV. CDR3 sequence (DNA): TGTGCCAGCAGCTTAGGAAGCTGGACCCCGATAGCGAATAATGAAAAACTGTTTTTT. Its translation: CASSLGSWTPIANNEKLFF.

V is TRBV27 and J is TRBJ2-7, with a tentative D call TRBD2 (6 bases). Germline V gives CDR1 MNHEY, CDR2 SMNVEV (reference sequence). V dropped 5 bases and J dropped 1 base, with 15 bases sitting between them. CDR3 length: 15 amino acids. The DNA of the CDR3 is TGTGCCAGCAGTGCACTAGCTACCTCATCCTACGAGCAGTACTTC. It yields the protein CASSALATSSYEQYF.

V and J are TRBV5-1 and TRBJ1-1; 9 bases map to TRBD1. CDR1 is SGHRS, CDR2 YFSETQ, per germline. This CDR3 is 15 amino acids long. The J segment lost 3 bases and the V segment lost 4 bases, leaving 7 bases of the junction unmatched. Written as DNA, the CDR3 is TGCGCCAGCAGCGCTTTGACAGGGGGGGACACTGAAGCTTTCTTT. Encoded protein: CASSALTGGDTEAFF.

This chain joins TRBV3-1 (or the pseudogene TRBV3-2) and TRBJ1-5, with TRBD1 matching over 9 bases. The CDR3 has 16 amino acids. Germline CDR1 is LGHDT and CDR2 is YNNKEL (reference sequence). Germline trimming cut 3 bases from V and 1 base from J; bases unmatched to any gene: 4. CDR3 nucleotides: TGTGCCAGCAGCCATGGCGACAGGGGGAGCAATCAGCCCCAGCATTTT. Protein: CASSHGDRGSNQPQHF.

This clone came up once. The CDR3 protein is CASSPYSGGTYNEQFF. CDR3 DNA: TGTGCCAGCAGCCCGTACAGCGGGGGGACCTACAATGAGCAGTTCTTC. The J gene is TRBJ2-1, the V gene TRBV3-1 (or the pseudogene TRBV3-2); 9 positions match TRBD2. The CDR3 length is 16 residues. Per germline, CDR1 LGHDT and CDR2 YNNKEL (reference sequence). Germline trimming cut 4 bases from V and 2 bases from J; bases unmatched to any gene: 6.

J is TRBJ2-2 and V is TRBV10-3, with TRBD1 matching 9 bases. The CDR3 is 14 residues long. V shed 8 bases, J shed 5 bases, and the junction held 6 bases outside the gene matches. Germline CDR1 reads ENHRY; CDR2 reads SYGVKD. The CDR3 DNA reads as TGTGCCATCGGAACCGGGACAGGGACCGGGGAGCTGTTTTTT. This sequence encodes CAIGTGTGTGELFF.

The chain links TRBV5-6 to TRBJ1-5; unclear D gene. Germline loops: CDR1 SGHDT, CDR2 YYEEEE. The CDR3 contains 15 residues. Trimming took off 1 base at V and 0 bases at J, with 8 bases between the two ends. CDR3: CASSLFGVSNQPQHF. CDR3 DNA: TGTGCCAGCAGCTTGTTCGGGGTTAGCAATCAGCCCCAGCATTTT.

The chain links TRBV29-1 to TRBJ2-3; D is unresolved. Germline CDR1 reads SQVTM; CDR2 reads ANQGSEA. The CDR3 has 13 amino acids. V gave up 4 bases and J gave up 2 bases, with 10 bases separating them. The CDR3 sequence is CSVAPSPTDTQYF. CDR3 DNA sequence: TGCAGCGTTGCCCCTTCCCCCACAGATACGCAGTATTTT.

This chain uses TRBV28 with TRBJ2-1; 7 bases line up with TRBD2. V was clipped by 6 bases and J by 2 bases; unmatched bases: 7. The germline gives CDR1 MDHEN, CDR2 SYDVKM. This CDR3 spans 15 amino acids. The DNA of the CDR3 is TGTGCCAGCAGCCTCGGGGGACTAACCTACAATGAGCAGTTCTTC. Translation: CASSLGGLTYNEQFF.

This chain uses TRBV19 with TRBJ1-5; no reliable D call. V lost 3 bases, J lost 0 bases, and 9 bases lay in between. Germline V gene lookup returns CDR1 LNHDA and CDR2 SQIVND (reference sequence). The CDR3 consists of 15 residues. The CDR3 bases are TGTGCCAGTAGTATCAGGCAATCTAGCAATCAGCCCCAGCATTTT. This gives the protein CASSIRQSSNQPQHF.

This clone was found a few times. The V and J genes are TRBV18 and TRBJ1-1; 8 bases agree with TRBD1. CDR3 size: 14 residues. Germline-derived CDR1 and CDR2 are KGHSH and LQKENI. Germline trimming cut 3 bases from V and 5 bases from J; bases unmatched to any gene: 5. The CDR3 nucleotides are TGTGCCAGCTCACCTCGGACAGGGATGACTGAAGCTTTCTTT. Its protein is CASSPRTGMTEAFF.

This chain connects TRBV6-5 to TRBJ1-6, with a tentative D call TRBD1 (6 bases). Germline V gene lookup returns CDR1 MNHEY and CDR2 SVGAGI. V was clipped by 6 bases and J by 15 bases, with 18 bases between them. The CDR3 length is 13 residues. CDR3 in amino acids: CASRDSPDLLLHF. The CDR3 DNA reads TGTGCCAGCAGGGACAGCCCCGATCTACTCCTCCACTTT.

This chain connects TRBV6-4 to TRBJ1-1; perhaps TRBD1 as D (5 bases). The CDR3 totals 14 residues. Trimming removed 6 bases from V and 1 base from J, with 12 bases in between. Germline V CDR1 and CDR2: MRHNA, SNTAGT. The CDR3 DNA is TGTGCCAGCAGCCCCACCGACAGGAACACTGAAGCTTTCTTT. It encodes CASSPTDRNTEAFF.

The chain joins TRBV4-1 to TRBJ2-5; 10 bases map to TRBD2. The CDR3 loop spans 16 amino acids. Germline V CDR1 and CDR2: MGHRA, YSYEKL. The V gene end was trimmed by 5 bases and the J gene end by 5 bases; junction bases not matched to a gene: 11. This CDR3 reads CASSARVAGGSETQYF. CDR3 DNA sequence: TGCGCCAGCAGCGCTCGAGTAGCGGGAGGTTCCGAGACCCAGTACTTC.

This chain uses TRBV27 with TRBJ2-3; D gene ambiguous. The CDR3 is made up of 15 amino acids. Per the germline V gene, CDR1 is MNHEY and CDR2 is SMNVEV (reference sequence). V lost 1 base and J lost 3, with 11 bases in between. CDR3 amino acids: CASSLFFDGTDTQYF. CDR3 coding DNA: TGTGCCAGCAGTTTATTTTTCGACGGGACAGATACGCAGTATTTT.

The rearrangement links TRBV11-1 to TRBJ2-2; D is perhaps TRBD1 (5 bases). Germline loops: CDR1 SGHAT, CDR2 FQDESV (reference sequence). Trimming pared 11 bases from V and 4 bases from J, leaving 17 bases between. This CDR3 has 14 amino acids. CDR3 coding DNA: TGTGCCTCCCGACCAGGGCAAACCACCGGGGAGCTGTTTTTT. Its translation: CASRPGQTTGELFF.

This clone occurred once. V usage is TRBV1 and J usage is TRBJ2-5; the D call TRBD1 from the table was never checked on the DNA. TRBV1 is flagged as a pseudogene. The CDR3 sequence is 16 residues long. The CDR3 sequence is CTSSQEGDRGKETQYF. CDR3 coding DNA: TGCACCAGCAGCCAAGAAGGAGACAGGGGCAAAGAGACCCAGTACTTC.

This rearrangement joins TRBV27 to TRBJ2-1, with 9 bases fitting TRBD2. Germline CDR1 reads MNHEY; CDR2 reads SMNVEV (reference sequence). The V and J ends lost 5 bases and 0 bases, in that order; junction bases with no gene match: 5. The CDR3 totals 16 residues. CDR3 sequence: CASSPLTSGSYNEQFF. Written as DNA, the CDR3 is TGTGCCAGCAGTCCCCTGACTAGCGGCTCCTACAATGAGCAGTTCTTC.

This chain uses TRBV3-1 (or the pseudogene TRBV3-2) with TRBJ2-2; TRBD1 matches at 8 bases. Germline CDR1 and CDR2: LGHDT and YNNKEL (reference sequence). V shed 6 bases and J 4 bases; nucleotides not matched to a gene: 4. This CDR3 is built from 14 residues. The CDR3 spells CASRQGASTGELFF. The CDR3 DNA reads TGTGCCAGCAGGCAGGGGGCTAGCACCGGGGAGCTGTTTTTT.

The chain employs TRBV7-8 and TRBJ1-1; TRBD1 aligns across 7 bases. In germline, CDR1 is SGHVS, CDR2 FQNEAQ. CDR3 length equals 13 residues. V was clipped by 5 bases and J by 4 bases; unmatched bases: 4. The CDR3 protein is CASSATGATEAFF. The CDR3 DNA reads TGTGCCAGCAGCGCCACAGGGGCCACTGAAGCTTTCTTT. Complete variable domain (other parts from reference TRBV7-8 and TRBJ1-1): GAGVSQSPRYKVAKRGQDVALRCDPISGHVSLFWYQQALGQGPEFLTYFQNEAQLDKSGLPSDRFFAERPEGSVSTLKIQRTQQEDSAVYLCASSATGATEAFFGQGTRLTVV.

This clone was picked up a small number of times. This specimen includes other DNA sequences encoding the same CDR3. The chain has TRBV18 and TRBJ1-3, with D perhaps matching TRBD1 (5 bases). Germline-derived CDR1 and CDR2 are KGHSH and LQKENI. The CDR3 is 14 amino acids. The ends were cut back, 3 bases at V and 0 bases at J, with 6 bases in the middle. The CDR3 reads CASSPDSSGNTIYF. The CDR3 DNA reads TGTGCCAGCTCACCTGACAGCTCTGGAAACACCATATATTTT.

The chain links TRBV19 to TRBJ2-5; D is ambiguous. The V and J ends lost 6 bases and 3 bases respectively, with 23 bases between them. The CDR3 has 17 residues. Germline V CDR1 and CDR2: LNHDA, SQIVND (reference sequence). The CDR3 loop reads CASSTRDIAVTKETQYF. In DNA form, the CDR3 reads TGTGCCAGTAGCACTCGTGACATCGCAGTAACAAAAGAGACCCAGTACTTC.

The gene calls are TRBV5-5 and TRBJ2-7; 8 nucleotides agree with TRBD1. Germline V gene data show CDR1 as SGHKS and CDR2 as YYEKEE (reference sequence). This CDR3 has 16 amino acids. The V segment lost 0 bases and the J segment 4 bases; nucleotides outside the gene matches: 9. CDR3 in DNA: TGTGCCAGCAGCTTGGTTTTGGGGGACAGGACTTACGAGCAGTACTTC. Its protein is CASSLVLGDRTYEQYF.

V is TRBV9 and J is TRBJ1-1; 9 nucleotides match TRBD1. The V and J ends lost 4 bases and 0 bases, in that order; junction bases with no gene match: 7. Per germline, CDR1 SGDLS and CDR2 YYNGEE. This CDR3 has 16 residues. This CDR3 is CASSPRDRAVNTEAFF. The CDR3 nucleotides read TGTGCCAGCAGCCCCCGGGACAGGGCCGTGAACACTGAAGCTTTCTTT.